Shown below are 12 T cell receptor beta chains from a single sample sequenced in a study of blood T cell repertoires in COVID-19. Some clones are missing from TCRdb's copy, which holds only in-frame ones; the method was immunoSEQ multiplex PCR. The sample contains 250,000 or so clones, approximately 90% of which appear only once. Sample: PBMCs or T cells enriched from blood (not recorded which). The source of these receptors is a man aged 40-49 years who had been exposed to COVID-19.

Comments on this clone: This sample includes further DNA sequences coding for the same CDR3. The chain couples TRBV5-1 to TRBJ2-7, with 8 bases fitting TRBD1. Germline V gene lookup returns CDR1 SGHRS and CDR2 YFSETQ. The CDR3 sequence is 15 residues long. J gave up 2 bases and V 4 bases, and 8 bases lay outside the gene matches. The CDR3 DNA reads TGCGCCAGCAGCCCTAGACAGGGGACAGCCTACGAGCAGTACTTC. It yields the protein CASSPRQGTAYEQYF.

This clone was counted a single time. The genes are TRBV5-4 and TRBJ2-5, with 15 positions matching TRBD2. Per the germline V gene, CDR1 is SGHNT and CDR2 is YYREEE (reference sequence). Trimming cost V 4 bases and J 2 bases; bases outside gene matches: 6. The CDR3 is 17 amino acids. CDR3 DNA: TGTGCCAGCAGCGCAGGACTAGCGGGAGGGCCACAAGAGACCCAGTACTTC. Amino acid sequence: CASSAGLAGGPQETQYF.

In nucleotides, the CDR3 is TGTGCCAGCAGCGTACGAGGGAGAGGCCCAGATACGCAGTATTTT. It specifies CASSVRGRGPDTQYF. This sequence joins TRBV9 and TRBJ2-3; D is perhaps TRBD2 (5 bases). With 1 base removed from V and 4 bases from J, the gap between germline ends came to 13 bases. This CDR3 spans 15 amino acids. Looked up from germline, CDR1 is SGDLS and CDR2 is YYNGEE. Together with reference TRBV9 and TRBJ2-3, the CDR3 gives the full variable domain: DSGVTQTPKHLITATGQRVTLRCSPRSGDLSVYWYQQSLDQGLQFLIQYYNGEERAKGNILERFSAQQFPDLHSELNLSSLELGDSALYFCASSVRGRGPDTQYFGPGTRLTVL.

This chain joins TRBV19 and TRBJ1-6; the D gene is possibly TRBD1 (5 bases). Germline CDR1 reads LNHDA; CDR2 reads SQIVND (reference sequence). This CDR3 spans 16 amino acids. V was pared by 3 bases and J by 6 bases, with 15 bases between. The CDR3 loop is CASSIGGSAPNSPLHF. CDR3 nucleotide sequence: TGTGCCAGTAGTATCGGGGGGTCGGCACCTAATTCACCCCTCCACTTT.

CDR3 sequence: CASSTWTGVSTGELFF. For the CDR3, the DNA is TGTGCCAGTAGTACATGGACAGGGGTGAGCACCGGGGAGCTGTTTTTT. The chain is built from TRBV19 and TRBJ2-2; 9 nucleotides agree with TRBD1. With V trimmed by 4 bases and J by 4 bases, 7 bases remained unmatched. The germline CDR1 and CDR2 sequences are LNHDA and SQIVND (reference sequence). The CDR3 sequence is 16 residues long.

V gene TRBV6-2 or TRBV6-3 combines with J gene TRBJ1-5; unclear D gene. This CDR3 contains 12 residues. The germline V and J ends were trimmed by 2 bases and 6 bases, with 5 bases remaining between them. Germline V gene sequence: CDR1 MNHEY, CDR2 SVGEGT. The CDR3 coding sequence is TGTGCCAGCAGTTACGGCAGTCAGCCCCAGCATTTT. As protein: CASSYGSQPQHF.

This chain connects TRBV28 to TRBJ1-1; 7 nucleotides align to TRBD1. The CDR3 totals 16 residues. Germline CDR1 MDHEN, CDR2 SYDVKM. The V segment lost 5 bases and the J segment 0 bases; nucleotides outside the gene matches: 9. The DNA of the CDR3 is TGTGCCAGCAGTGCGAAGACAGGGTTTTTGAACACTGAAGCTTTCTTT. Amino acid sequence: CASSAKTGFLNTEAFF. Variable domain in full (rest from reference TRBV28 and TRBJ1-1): DVKVTQSSRYLVKRTGEKVFLECVQDMDHENMFWYRQDPGLGLRLIYFSYDVKMKEKGDIPEGYSVSREKKERFSLILESASTNQTSMYLCASSAKTGFLNTEAFFGQGTRLTVV.

The chain couples TRBV30 to TRBJ2-5, with 7 bases identical to TRBD1. The CDR3 consists of 12 residues. V lost 2 bases to trimming and J lost 5 bases; unmatched junction nucleotides: 2. The germline V gene has CDR1 GTSNPN and CDR2 SVGIG (reference sequence). The CDR3 sequence is CAWSIQGETQYF. In DNA form, the CDR3 reads TGTGCCTGGAGTATACAGGGGGAGACCCAGTACTTC.

V usage is TRBV19 and J usage is TRBJ1-5, with D possibly matching TRBD1 (6 bases). CDR3 size: 16 residues. Germline CDR1 and CDR2: LNHDA and SQIVND (reference sequence). V lost 6 bases and J 7 bases, leaving 22 bases between the germline ends. CDR3 nucleotide sequence: TGTGCCAGTAGGGTACAGGGATCCTTTGTATCGCAGCCCCAGCATTTT. Protein product: CASRVQGSFVSQPQHF.

The CDR3 reads CASRGWVSETQYF. Here the CDR3 DNA reads TGTGCCAGCAGGGGCTGGGTCTCGGAGACCCAGTACTTC. The J gene is TRBJ2-5, the V gene TRBV27; D is unresolved. V was pared by 6 bases and J by 5 bases, with 13 bases between. Germline loops: CDR1 MNHEY, CDR2 SMNVEV (reference sequence). The CDR3 consists of 13 residues.

V is TRBV15 and J is TRBJ2-2; 13 bases are shared with TRBD2. Trimming at V came to 3 bases and at J to 1 base, leaving 5 bases not matched to a gene. In germline, CDR1 is LNHNV, CDR2 YYDKDF (reference sequence). The CDR3 is 18 amino acids. The CDR3 nucleotides are TGTGCCACCAGCAGCCGGACTAGCGGGAGAGAGAACACCGGGGAGCTGTTTTTT. It specifies CATSSRTSGRENTGELFF.

V is TRBV6-6 and J is TRBJ1-4; D gene ambiguous. Trimming removed 7 bases from V and 4 bases from J, with 13 bases in between. Germline V gene data show CDR1 as MNHNY and CDR2 as SVGAGI (reference sequence). The CDR3 runs 14 residues. In nucleotides, the CDR3 is TGTGCCAGCAACAACAGAGAGAGTAATGAAAAACTGTTTTTT. Translation gives CASNNRESNEKLFF.